Listed below are T cell receptor beta chains from one sample, sequenced in a study of early T cells in non-severe SARS-CoV-2 infection. TCRdb re-called the 5' RACE reads with MiXCR, one entry per CDR3 protein. The table shows about 33,000 distinct CDR3 sequences, with 4.5% to 6% occurring only once. Sequenced sample: whole blood. The origin of the receptors is an adult who was a healthcare worker with PCR-confirmed SARS-CoV-2 infection or an uninfected control (not recorded which). The CDR3 runs from the conserved cysteine through the conserved F or W. Each record gives: V gene, D gene, J gene, clone size, CDR3 DNA, CDR3 protein. D genes are given only for firm matches. A row's size may be missing; if present it is once, few, many or a size class.

V: TRBV6-5
D: TRBD2
J: TRBJ2-3
size: many
DNA: TGTGCCAGCAGTTACTTGGGACTAACAGATACGCAGTATTTT
CDR3: CASSYLGLTDTQYF

V: TRBV29-1
D: .
J: TRBJ2-5
size: many
DNA: TGCAGCGTTGTAAACTCCCTTCAAACCCAGTACTTC
CDR3: CSVVNSLQTQYF

V: TRBV10-1
D: .
J: TRBJ2-2
size: .
DNA: TGCGCCAGCGGAAGAACGGGGACCGGGGAGCTGTTTTTT
CDR3: CASGRTGTGELFF

V: TRBV18
D: .
J: TRBJ1-5
size: many
DNA: TGTGCCAGCTCACCACAGCTAGGCAATCAGCCCCAGCATTTT
CDR3: CASSPQLGNQPQHF

V: TRBV7-8
D: .
J: TRBJ1-4
size: many
DNA: TGTGCCAGCAGCTCAGTCGTTACAACTAATGAAAAACTGTTTTTT
CDR3: CASSSVVTTNEKLFF

V: TRBV6-7
D: TRBD2
J: TRBJ2-4
size: few
DNA: TGTGCCAGCAGTTATGGGACTAGCGGGAGGAAAAACATTCAGTACTTC
CDR3: CASSYGTSGRKNIQYF

V: TRBV10-3
D: TRBD2
J: TRBJ2-3
size: many
DNA: TGTGCCGTCGGGACTAGAGGAGGCACAGATACGCAGTATTTT
CDR3: CAVGTRGGTDTQYF

V: TRBV6-5
D: .
J: TRBJ1-2
size: few
DNA: TGTGCCAGCGGACCGGCCATAATGGACCCCTATGGCTACACCTTC
CDR3: CASGPAIMDPYGYTF

V: TRBV19
D: .
J: TRBJ1-6
size: many
DNA: TGTGCCAGTTGCTCCCAGGGGATTAAGGCCTATAATTCACCCCTCCACTTT
CDR3: CASCSQGIKAYNSPLHF

V: TRBV5-4
D: .
J: TRBJ2-5
size: once
DNA: TGTGCCAGCAGCTTCCCTTCTGAAGAGACCCAGTACTTC
CDR3: CASSFPSEETQYF

V: TRBV27
D: .
J: TRBJ2-7
size: many
DNA: TGTGCCAGCAGACCCGGGACGACGCGGGGAGAGCAGTACTTC
CDR3: CASRPGTTRGEQYF

V: TRBV4-1
D: TRBD2
J: TRBJ2-5
size: many
DNA: TGCGCCAGCAGCCAAGGTCAGGGACTAGCGGAGGAGAACGGAGAGACCCAGTACTTC
CDR3: CASSQGQGLAEENGETQYF

V: TRBV11-2
D: .
J: TRBJ2-3
size: many
DNA: TGTGCCAGCAGCTTTTCTTTGTGGAGGGCCGAAAACACAGATACGCAGTATTTT
CDR3: CASSFSLWRAENTDTQYF

V: TRBV12-3/TRBV12-4
D: TRBD2
J: TRBJ2-1
size: many
DNA: TGTGCCAGCAGCCTGCCCGGGACTAAACTCAATGAGCAGTTCTTC
CDR3: CASSLPGTKLNEQFF

V: TRBV2
D: TRBD1
J: TRBJ2-1
size: many
DNA: TGTGCCAGCAGTGAAGGCAGGGGGCCCTACAATGAGCAGTTCTTC
CDR3: CASSEGRGPYNEQFF

V: TRBV27
D: .
J: TRBJ2-1
size: many
DNA: TGTGCCAGCAGTCCCCACTCGATGACTAGACCGCAGTTCTTC
CDR3: CASSPHSMTRPQFF

V: TRBV30
D: TRBD1
J: TRBJ1-1
size: .
DNA: TGTGCCTGGACCCTAGGGCGACAGGGGCCTGAAGCTTTCTTT
CDR3: CAWTLGRQGPEAFF

V: TRBV7-2
D: .
J: TRBJ2-1
size: few
DNA: TGTGCCAGCAGCATGTACTACAATGAGCAGTTCTTC
CDR3: CASSMYYNEQFF

V: TRBV14
D: .
J: TRBJ2-7
size: few
DNA: TGTGCCAGCAGCCAAGGGGTTACTAGCTCCTACGAGCAGTACTTC
CDR3: CASSQGVTSSYEQYF

V: TRBV15
D: .
J: TRBJ2-3
size: many
DNA: TGTGCCACCAGCAGAGATTTTGAGGGGTCAGATACGCAGTATTTT
CDR3: CATSRDFEGSDTQYF

V: TRBV7-2
D: TRBD1
J: TRBJ2-3
size: .
DNA: TGTGCCAGCAGCCCTCAACCGGGACAGGGAAGGGATACGCAGTATTTT
CDR3: CASSPQPGQGRDTQYF

V: TRBV12-3/TRBV12-4
D: .
J: TRBJ2-1
size: many
DNA: TGTGCCAGCAGTTTGAGGGATCGAAACAATGAGCAGTTCTTC
CDR3: CASSLRDRNNEQFF

V: TRBV7-9
D: .
J: TRBJ2-5
size: .
DNA: TGTGCCAGCAGCTTAGTAACGGAGACCCAGTACTTC
CDR3: CASSLVTETQYF

V: TRBV5-6
D: .
J: TRBJ1-6
size: few
DNA: TGTGCCAGCAGCCGTGAGGTATCGGTGCTGTATAATTCACCCCTCCACTTT
CDR3: CASSREVSVLYNSPLHF

V: TRBV4-2
D: TRBD1
J: TRBJ2-6
size: many
DNA: TGTGCCAGCAGCCCGCGGACAGGGCCCAACTCTGGGGCCAACGTCCTGACTTTC
CDR3: CASSPRTGPNSGANVLTF

V: TRBV3-1
D: .
J: TRBJ1-1
size: few
DNA: TGTGCCAGCAGCCAAGCAGGACGGCCGAACACTGAAGCTTTCTTT
CDR3: CASSQAGRPNTEAFF

V: TRBV7-3
D: TRBD2
J: TRBJ2-1
size: .
DNA: TGTGCCAGCAGCTTAGTCACACAACGCACAACTAGCGGGAGAGCTGGTGAGCAGTTCTTC
CDR3: CASSLVTQRTTSGRAGEQFF

V: TRBV28
D: .
J: TRBJ1-2
size: many
DNA: TGTGCCAGCACGGGCAGCTCTAACTATGGCTACACCTTC
CDR3: CASTGSSNYGYTF

V: TRBV6-1
D: .
J: TRBJ1-1
size: many
DNA: TGTGCCAGCAGCCTCACTGACATGAACACTGAAGCTTTCTTT
CDR3: CASSLTDMNTEAFF

V: TRBV30
D: .
J: TRBJ2-1
size: many
DNA: TGTGCCTGGAGTCCCCTCGGGGGTTTCTACAATGAGCAGTTCTTC
CDR3: CAWSPLGGFYNEQFF

V: TRBV5-1
D: TRBD2
J: TRBJ2-3
size: .
DNA: TGCGCCAGCAGCTTTGTTAGCGGGAGTACAGATACGCAGTATTTT
CDR3: CASSFVSGSTDTQYF

V: TRBV20-1
D: TRBD1
J: TRBJ1-1
size: many
DNA: TGCAGTGCTAGAGAACCAGGGGGAGGGGGTGACACTGAAGCTTTCTTT
CDR3: CSAREPGGGGDTEAFF